Listed here are 17 T cell receptor beta chains from one sample, sequenced in a study of blood T cell repertoires in COVID-19. The repertoire was sequenced with immunoSEQ multiplex PCR; TCRdb's copy has only in-frame clones and lacks some. The sample contains some 300,000 clones, about nine tenths of which appear only once. Sample: peripheral blood. The receptors here all came from a woman in her 30s who had recovered from COVID-19.

The table lists this clone with a count of one. Here the CDR3 DNA reads TGCGCCAGCAGCCAAGCCTCGGGACAGTATAATTCACCCCTCCACTTT. It encodes CASSQASGQYNSPLHF. The gene calls are TRBV4-1 and TRBJ1-6, with TRBD1 matching 7 bases. From germline, CDR1 is MGHRA and CDR2 YSYEKL. Losses at the gene ends were 1 base for V and 4 bases for J; bases not matched to a gene: 4. CDR3 size: 16 residues.

The CDR3 sequence is CASSGGKLSDTQYF. The CDR3 coding sequence is TGCGCCAGCAGTGGAGGGAAACTGTCAGATACGCAGTATTTT. This chain links TRBV5-1 with TRBJ2-3; a possible D gene is TRBD2 (6 bases). Germline CDR1 SGHRS, CDR2 YFSETQ. The V end was cut by 5 bases, the J end by 4 bases, with 14 bases between. This CDR3 has 14 amino acids.

The gene calls are TRBV4-2 and TRBJ2-1; D call uncertain. The V gene lost 1 base and the J gene lost 13 bases, with 14 bases spanning the gap. CDR1 is LGHNA and CDR2 is YNFKEQ in the germline V gene. The length of the CDR3 is 13 residues. As DNA, the CDR3 is TGTGCCAGCAGCCAAGCGGGTGCCATCCTCCAGTTCTTC. Its protein product is CASSQAGAILQFF.

The rearrangement joins TRBV5-8 to TRBJ2-7; 15 bases align to TRBD2. The CDR3 sequence is 15 residues long. The germline V gene encodes CDR1 SGHTS and CDR2 YDEGEE. V shed 4 bases, J shed 7 bases, and the junction held 6 bases outside the gene matches. The CDR3 loop is CASSHGLAGGLEQYF. In DNA form, the CDR3 reads TGTGCCAGCAGCCATGGACTAGCGGGGGGGCTTGAGCAGTACTTC.

The table lists this clone with a few counts. The chain has TRBV27 and TRBJ1-5; D is perhaps TRBD1 (5 bases). Trimming pared 6 bases from V and 3 bases from J, leaving 15 bases between. Germline lookup yields CDR1 MNHEY and CDR2 SMNVEV (reference sequence). The CDR3 is 15 amino acids. The CDR3 reads CASSSLGGNNQPQHF. The CDR3 DNA sequence: TGTGCCAGCAGCTCCCTCGGGGGGAACAATCAGCCCCAGCATTTT.

This chain joins TRBV28 and TRBJ2-7; D is undetermined. V was cut by 1 base and J by 0 bases, with 7 bases left in between. There are 14 residues in the CDR3. Germline V lookup: CDR1 MDHEN, CDR2 SYDVKM. CDR3 in amino acids: CASSLSGSSYEQYF. The DNA for the CDR3 is TGTGCCAGCAGTTTATCAGGTAGCTCCTACGAGCAGTACTTC. The variable domain in full, with the rest retrieved from reference TRBV28 and TRBJ2-7, is DVKVTQSSRYLVKRTGEKVFLECVQDMDHENMFWYRQDPGLGLRLIYFSYDVKMKEKGDIPEGYSVSREKKERFSLILESASTNQTSMYLCASSLSGSSYEQYFGPGTRLTVT.

The chain combines TRBV5-1 with TRBJ2-1, with 7 bases fitting TRBD1. This CDR3 is built from 15 residues. The ends lost 0 bases at V and 5 bases at J; junction bases unmatched: 5. From germline, CDR1 is SGHRS and CDR2 YFSETQ. The CDR3 region is CASSLVGTANNEQFF. DNA for the CDR3: TGCGCCAGCAGCTTGGTTGGGACAGCCAACAATGAGCAGTTCTTC.

This chain connects TRBV3-1 (or the pseudogene TRBV3-2) to TRBJ2-5; 9 nucleotides line up with TRBD2. Unmatched junction bases numbered 10, after V lost 5 bases and J lost 6 bases. Germline V gene lookup returns CDR1 LGHDT and CDR2 YNNKEL (reference sequence). The CDR3 runs to 15 residues. The chain's CDR3 is CASSALSSGGKTQYF. CDR3 DNA: TGTGCCAGCAGCGCCCTTTCCAGCGGGGGGAAGACCCAGTACTTC.

This clone was observed a single time. The rearrangement links TRBV7-3 to TRBJ1-6, with TRBD1 as a possible D gene (5 bases). The germline gives CDR1 SGHTA, CDR2 FQGTGA. The CDR3 totals 13 residues. Deletions cut 8 bases from V and 8 bases from J, with 13 bases between. CDR3 region: CASGGLFDSPLHF. The CDR3 nucleotides read TGTGCCAGCGGGGGACTCTTCGATTCACCCCTCCACTTT.

The rearrangement links TRBV30 to TRBJ2-7; D is ambiguous. The ends were cut back, 0 bases at V and 9 bases at J, with 9 bases in the middle. The CDR3 is made up of 11 amino acids. Per the germline V gene, CDR1 is GTSNPN and CDR2 is SVGIG (reference sequence). Here the CDR3 reads CAWSVRGPQYF. CDR3 nucleotides: TGTGCCTGGAGTGTTCGCGGCCCGCAGTACTTC.

This chain connects TRBV28 to TRBJ1-5; D is unclear. The ends were cut back, 1 base at V and 4 bases at J, with 8 bases in the middle. The CDR3 length is 14 residues. Germline V CDR1 and CDR2: MDHEN, SYDVKM. The CDR3: CASSLSRGNQPQHF. CDR3 nucleotide sequence: TGTGCCAGCAGTTTATCCCGGGGTAATCAGCCCCAGCATTTT.

The chain combines TRBV12-3 or TRBV12-4 with TRBJ2-5, with a possible D match to TRBD1 (6 bases). The CDR3 covers 13 residues. V was trimmed by 6 bases and J by 0 bases, leaving 8 bases between them. The chain's CDR3 is CASRTGNQETQYF. The DNA for the CDR3 is TGTGCCAGCAGGACAGGCAACCAAGAGACCCAGTACTTC.

This clone was detected only a few times. The V call is TRBV4-1, the J call TRBJ1-5, with D possibly TRBD1 on 5 matching bases. The CDR3 consists of 15 residues. The germline CDR1 and CDR2 sequences are MGHRA and YSYEKL. Trimming left V 4 bases short and J 0 bases short, with 10 bases between. The CDR3, as DNA: TGCGCCAGCAGCCCTAGGGACTTTAGCAATCAGCCCCAGCATTTT. This sequence encodes CASSPRDFSNQPQHF.

V is TRBV7-2 and J is TRBJ1-2; tentatively, D is TRBD1 (6 bases). Germline lookup yields CDR1 SGHTA and CDR2 FQGNSA. This CDR3 spans 12 amino acids. Trimming took off 5 bases at V and 7 bases at J, with 11 bases between the two ends. The CDR3 is CASSVNRAGYTF. CDR3 nucleotide sequence: TGTGCCAGCAGCGTCAACAGGGCTGGCTACACCTTC.

The chain links TRBV6-1 to TRBJ1-3; D not resolved. This CDR3 contains 16 residues. Trimming cost V 1 base and J 0 bases, with 10 bases left between them. The germline CDR1 and CDR2 sequences are MNHNS and SASEGT. The CDR3 sequence: CASSEVGVTSGNTIYF. CDR3 DNA: TGTGCCAGCAGTGAAGTAGGAGTCACCTCTGGAAACACCATATATTTT.

The rearrangement joins TRBV7-3 to TRBJ2-3; 10 positions match TRBD2. CDR3 length: 18 amino acids. The ends lost 0 bases at V and 5 bases at J; junction bases unmatched: 11. The germline CDR1 and CDR2 sequences are SGHTA and FQGTGA. The CDR3 spells CASSLTGRAGGPGDTQYF. The CDR3 region has the DNA TGTGCCAGCAGCTTAACCGGCCGAGCGGGGGGGCCCGGAGATACGCAGTATTTT.

V gene TRBV11-1 combines with J gene TRBJ2-5; TRBD1 aligns across 8 bases. This CDR3 has 15 amino acids. J gave up 2 bases and V 3 bases, and 5 bases lay outside the gene matches. Germline V gene lookup returns CDR1 SGHAT and CDR2 FQDESV (reference sequence). The CDR3 DNA reads as TGTGCCAGCAGCTTCGGACAGGGCCGTCAAGAGACCCAGTACTTC. This sequence encodes CASSFGQGRQETQYF.